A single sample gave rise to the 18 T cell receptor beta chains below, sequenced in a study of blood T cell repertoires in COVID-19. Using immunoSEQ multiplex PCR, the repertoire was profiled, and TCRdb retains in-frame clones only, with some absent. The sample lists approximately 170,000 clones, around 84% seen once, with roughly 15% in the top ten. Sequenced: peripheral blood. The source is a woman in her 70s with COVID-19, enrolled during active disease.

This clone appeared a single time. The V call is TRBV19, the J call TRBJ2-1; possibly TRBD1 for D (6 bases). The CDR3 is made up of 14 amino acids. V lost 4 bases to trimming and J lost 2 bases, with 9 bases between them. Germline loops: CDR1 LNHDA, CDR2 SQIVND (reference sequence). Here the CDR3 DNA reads TGTGCCAGTAGTACAGGGGTCACCTACAATGAGCAGTTCTTC. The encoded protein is CASSTGVTYNEQFF.

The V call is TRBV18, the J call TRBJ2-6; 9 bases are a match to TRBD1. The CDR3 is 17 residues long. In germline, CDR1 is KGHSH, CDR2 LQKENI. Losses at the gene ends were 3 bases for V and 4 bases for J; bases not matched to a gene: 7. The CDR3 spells CASSPQSQGAGANVLTF. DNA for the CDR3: TGTGCCAGCTCACCCCAATCACAGGGGGCGGGGGCCAACGTCCTGACTTTC.

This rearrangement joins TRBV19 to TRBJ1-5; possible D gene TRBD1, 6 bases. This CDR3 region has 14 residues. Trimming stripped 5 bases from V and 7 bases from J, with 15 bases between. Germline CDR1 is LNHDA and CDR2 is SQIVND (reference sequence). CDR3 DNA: TGTGCCAGTAGTTTACAGGGTGAAGGCCAGCCCCAGCATTTT. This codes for CASSLQGEGQPQHF.

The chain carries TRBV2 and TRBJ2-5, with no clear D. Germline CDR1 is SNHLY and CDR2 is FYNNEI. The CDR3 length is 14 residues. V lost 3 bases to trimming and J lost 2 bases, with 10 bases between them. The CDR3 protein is CASSETLTQETQYF. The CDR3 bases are TGTGCCAGCAGTGAGACACTTACTCAAGAGACCCAGTACTTC. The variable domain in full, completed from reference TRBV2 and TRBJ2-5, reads EPEVTQTPSHQVTQMGQEVILRCVPISNHLYFYWYRQILGQKVEFLVSFYNNEISEKSEIFDDQFSVERPDGSNFTLKIRSTKLEDSAMYFCASSETLTQETQYFGPGTRLLVL.

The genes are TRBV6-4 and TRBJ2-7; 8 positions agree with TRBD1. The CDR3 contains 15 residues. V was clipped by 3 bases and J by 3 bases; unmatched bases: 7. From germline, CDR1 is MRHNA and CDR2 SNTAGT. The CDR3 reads CASSELPGGLYEQYF. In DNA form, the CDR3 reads TGTGCCAGCAGTGAGCTCCCAGGGGGCCTCTACGAGCAGTACTTC.

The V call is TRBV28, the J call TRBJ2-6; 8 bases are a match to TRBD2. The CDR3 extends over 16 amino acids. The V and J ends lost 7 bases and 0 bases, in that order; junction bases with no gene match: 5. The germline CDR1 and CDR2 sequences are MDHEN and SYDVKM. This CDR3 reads CASIPGGLSGANVLTF. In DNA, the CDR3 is TGTGCCAGCATCCCGGGGGGGCTCTCTGGGGCCAACGTCCTGACTTTC.

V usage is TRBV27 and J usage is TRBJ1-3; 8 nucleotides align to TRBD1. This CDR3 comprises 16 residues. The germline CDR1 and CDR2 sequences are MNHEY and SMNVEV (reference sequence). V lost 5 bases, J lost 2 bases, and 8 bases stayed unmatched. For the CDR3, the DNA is TGTGCCAGCAGTCCCCTTATACAGGGGGCTGGAAACACCATATATTTT. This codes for CASSPLIQGAGNTIYF.

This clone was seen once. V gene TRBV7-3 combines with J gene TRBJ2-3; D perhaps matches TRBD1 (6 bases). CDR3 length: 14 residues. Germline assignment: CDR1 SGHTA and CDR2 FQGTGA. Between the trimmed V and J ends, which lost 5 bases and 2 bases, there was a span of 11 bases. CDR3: CASSPGQPTDTQYF. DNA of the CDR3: TGTGCCAGCAGCCCAGGACAGCCCACAGATACGCAGTATTTT.

The CDR3 bases are TGTGCCACCCCTCACCCGGAGGCAGCTTTCTTT. Translation: CATPHPEAAFF. This chain links TRBV10-3 with TRBJ1-1; D uncertain. V lost 10 bases, J lost 10 bases, and 16 bases lay in between. The CDR3 spans 11 residues. Germline V CDR1 and CDR2: ENHRY, SYGVKD.

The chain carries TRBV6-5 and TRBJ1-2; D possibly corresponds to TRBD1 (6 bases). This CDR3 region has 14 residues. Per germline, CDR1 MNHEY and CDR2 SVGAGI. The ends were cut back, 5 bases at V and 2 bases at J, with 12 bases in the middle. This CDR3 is CASSPSDRNYGYTF. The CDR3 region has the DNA TGTGCCAGCAGTCCCTCCGACAGGAACTATGGCTACACCTTC.

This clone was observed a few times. The CDR3 DNA is TGTGCCATCAGTGAGTCGGCGGTACAGGGTGGAAAGCCCCAGCATTTT. It yields the protein CAISESAVQGGKPQHF. The chain couples TRBV10-3 to TRBJ1-5, with D possibly being TRBD1 (6 bases). CDR3 length: 16 amino acids. Germline assignment: CDR1 ENHRY and CDR2 SYGVKD. Trimming cost V 0 bases and J 8 bases, with 17 bases left between them.

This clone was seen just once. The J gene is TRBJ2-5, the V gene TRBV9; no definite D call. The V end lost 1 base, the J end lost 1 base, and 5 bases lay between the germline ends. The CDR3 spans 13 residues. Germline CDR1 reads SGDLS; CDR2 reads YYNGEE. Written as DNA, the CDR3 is TGTGCCAGCAGCGTAAACTTCCAAGAGACCCAGTACTTC. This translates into CASSVNFQETQYF.

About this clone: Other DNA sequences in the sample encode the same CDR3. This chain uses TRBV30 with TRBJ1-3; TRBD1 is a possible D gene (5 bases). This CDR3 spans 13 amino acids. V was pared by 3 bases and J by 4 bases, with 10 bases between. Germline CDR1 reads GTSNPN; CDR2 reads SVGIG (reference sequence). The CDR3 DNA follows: TGTGCCTGGAGCCCAGGGTCCGGAAACACCATATATTTT. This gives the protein CAWSPGSGNTIYF.

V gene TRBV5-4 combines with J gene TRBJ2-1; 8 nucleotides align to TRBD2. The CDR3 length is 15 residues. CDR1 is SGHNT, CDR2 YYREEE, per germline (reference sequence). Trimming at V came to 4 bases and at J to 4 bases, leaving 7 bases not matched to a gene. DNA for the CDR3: TGTGCCAGCAGCCCGGGACTAGATTTTTACAATGAGCAGTTCTTC. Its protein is CASSPGLDFYNEQFF.

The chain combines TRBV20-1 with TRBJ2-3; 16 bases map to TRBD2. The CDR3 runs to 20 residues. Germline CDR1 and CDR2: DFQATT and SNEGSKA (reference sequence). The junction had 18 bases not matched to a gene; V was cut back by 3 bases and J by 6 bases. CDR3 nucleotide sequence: TGCAGTGCTAGTCCGGGACTAGCGGGAGGGCCCAGGCGTCTTATGGATACGCAGTATTTT. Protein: CSASPGLAGGPRRLMDTQYF.

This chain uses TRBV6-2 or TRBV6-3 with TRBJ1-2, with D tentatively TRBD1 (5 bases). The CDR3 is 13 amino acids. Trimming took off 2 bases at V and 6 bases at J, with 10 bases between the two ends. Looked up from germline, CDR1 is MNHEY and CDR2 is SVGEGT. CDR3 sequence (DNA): TGTGCCAGCAGTTACGCCAGGGCGAATGGCTACACCTTC. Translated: CASSYARANGYTF.

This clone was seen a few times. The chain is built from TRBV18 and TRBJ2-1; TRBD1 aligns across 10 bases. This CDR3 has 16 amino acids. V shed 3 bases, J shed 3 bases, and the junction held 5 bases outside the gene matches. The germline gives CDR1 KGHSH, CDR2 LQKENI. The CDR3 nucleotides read TGTGCCAGCTCACCGGTCAGGACAGGGGGCTACAATGAGCAGTTCTTC. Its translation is CASSPVRTGGYNEQFF.

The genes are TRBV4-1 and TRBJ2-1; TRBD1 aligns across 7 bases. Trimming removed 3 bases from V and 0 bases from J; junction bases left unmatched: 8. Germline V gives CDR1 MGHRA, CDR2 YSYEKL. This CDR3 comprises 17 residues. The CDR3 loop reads CASSHPGTESSYNEQFF. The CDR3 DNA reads TGCGCCAGCAGCCATCCCGGGACAGAGAGCTCCTACAATGAGCAGTTCTTC.